This TCR beta chain was observed in a study of human T cells and chemical hapten exposure. General study points: Sensitizing with DPC caused no change in TCRs above 1 in 1000 frequency.

The CDR3 is 13 residues long. CDR1 and CDR2 (germline): MNHEY, SVGAGI. The V segment lost 6 bases and the J segment 4 bases; nucleotides outside the gene matches: 4. Sample time point: patch test 1, 2 weeks after DPC sensitization. Indicated treatment: therapeutic diphenylcyclopropenone sensitization with weekly scalp DPC. This clonotype has only a few counts. Its antigen remains unknown. TCRdb processed the RACE reads anew with MiXCR; each CDR3 protein has one entry. The sample shows roughly 380,000 distinct CDR3 sequences, roughly 5% of them seen only once. Material: whole blood, obtained in connection with sensitization to the hapten diphenylcyclopropenone (DPC). This clonotype was sampled from a woman between 45 and 60 years old with alopecia areata. Some clones in this sample may be carry-over from other donors' samples. V is TRBV6-5 and J is TRBJ2-7; 9 bases map to TRBD1. DNA of the CDR3: TGTGCCAGCAGCTTTGGGACAGGGTACGAGCAGTACTTC. Translated: CASSFGTGYEQYF.